This TCR beta chain was identified in a study of T cells in Graves' hyperthyroidism and ophthalmopathy. The study, taken as a whole, reports: The model anticipated ophthalmopathy a median around 6 months pre-onset. A model of 13 V-J features distinguished ophthalmopathy from stable hyperthyroidism. Most thyroid-expanded clonotypes above 0.001 were also found in blood.

This clonotype was recorded at least ten times. Its antigen is undetermined. The ends were cut back, 7 bases at V and 4 bases at J, with 8 bases in the middle. The CDR3 is made up of 13 amino acids. RNA transcripts provided the source from which TCR beta CDR3 regions were amplified. RT-PCR in the first round (using the HTBI primer set) targeted the TCR CDR3. TCRdb re-called the multiplex PCR reads with MiXCR, one entry per CDR3 protein. The sample includes 480,000 or so distinct CDR3 sequences, roughly 45% of them seen just once. The sample was peripheral blood or thyroid tissue (not recorded which). This TCR was recovered from an adult woman with Graves' disease, either hyperthyroidism or ophthalmopathy (not recorded which). The genes are TRBV12-3 or TRBV12-4 and TRBJ2-6; D remains ambiguous. CDR3 in amino acids: CASTHQGANVLTF. DNA of the CDR3: TGTGCCAGCACCCACCAGGGGGCCAACGTCCTGACTTTC.